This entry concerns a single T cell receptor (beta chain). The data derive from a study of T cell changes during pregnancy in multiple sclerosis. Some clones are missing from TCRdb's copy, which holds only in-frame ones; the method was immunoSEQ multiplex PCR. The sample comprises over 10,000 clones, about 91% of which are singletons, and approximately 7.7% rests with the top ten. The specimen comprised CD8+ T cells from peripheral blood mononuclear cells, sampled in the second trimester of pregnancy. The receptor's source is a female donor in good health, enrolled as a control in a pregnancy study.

CDR3 sequence reads: CASSEWRQGGINIQYF. DNA for the CDR3: TGTGCCAGCAGTGAATGGCGGCAGGGGGGAATAAACATTCAGTACTTC. The chain joins TRBV2 to TRBJ2-4, with D possibly TRBD1 on 7 matching bases. This CDR3 is built from 16 residues. Germline lookup yields CDR1 SNHLY and CDR2 FYNNEI. V dropped 2 bases and J dropped 6 bases, with 17 bases sitting between them.